The rows below give T cell receptor beta chains drawn from one sample of a study of CD8 T cells in ankylosing spondylitis. TCRdb re-called the 5' RACE reads with MiXCR, one entry per CDR3 protein. The repertoire includes about 220,000 distinct CDR3 sequences, around 18% of them detected once, and approximately 46% sits in the top ten. The sample comprised blood, either unsorted or a sorted T cell fraction (not recorded which). The receptors shown here come from a male donor with ankylosing spondylitis. The CDR3 runs from the conserved cysteine through the conserved F or W. The D gene is left open where the match is weak. Not every row has a clone size; where given, it reads once, few, many or a size class.

size	J	V	D	DNA	CDR3
few	TRBJ1-6	TRBV4-1	-	TGCGCCAGCAGCCAAGTCCCCCCCGGTAAAGGCCTAATCCCCCTCCACTTT	CASSQVPPGKGLIPLHF
few	TRBJ2-7	TRBV27	-	TGTGCCAGCAGTTTTGCAGCTTCCTACGAGCAGTACTTC	CASSFAASYEQYF
once	TRBJ1-5	TRBV6-2/TRBV6-3	TRBD1	TGTGCCAGCAGTTACGGACAGGTAGGCAATCAGCCCCAGCATTTT	CASSYGQVGNQPQHF
-	TRBJ2-7	TRBV4-1	-	TGCGCCAGCAGCCAAGATGTGCAGACGACCTACGAGCAGTACTTC	CASSQDVQTTYEQYF
many	TRBJ1-5	TRBV12-3/TRBV12-4	-	TGTGCCAGCAGGGATTCGACTAATCAGCCCCAGCATTTT	CASRDSTNQPQHF
many	TRBJ2-7	TRBV12-3/TRBV12-4	-	TGTGCCAGCAGCCGCCCGTCGACAGTAGACGAGCAGTACTTC	CASSRPSTVDEQYF
-	TRBJ2-2	TRBV7-2	-	TGTGCCAGCAGGCCCCCTGGGGACACCGGGGAGCTGTTTTTT	CASRPPGDTGELFF
-	TRBJ2-7	TRBV20-1	-	TGCAGTGCTAGTGGATTCCGCGAGCAGTACTTC	CSASGFREQYF
many	TRBJ2-2	TRBV6-2/TRBV6-3	-	TGTGCCAGCTGCCCGTGGGAGTGGGGCACCGGGGAGCTGTTTTTT	CASCPWEWGTGELFF
few	TRBJ2-3	TRBV4-1	-	TGCGCCAGCAGCCAAGAGAGGGTTAGCACAGATACGCAGTATTTT	CASSQERVSTDTQYF
-	TRBJ1-4	TRBV12-3/TRBV12-4	TRBD1	TGTGCCCGCAGTTCCCACCGGGACAGGGACGCAACTAATGAAAAACTGTTTTTT	CARSSHRDRDATNEKLFF
few	TRBJ2-1	TRBV29-1	TRBD2	TGCAGCGTTAGCGAGGTGGCGGGAGGATTGAACTCCTACAATGAGCAGTTCTTC	CSVSEVAGGLNSYNEQFF
-	TRBJ1-1	TRBV27	-	TGTGCCAGCAGTTACGGGAGACGGACTGAAGCTTTCTTT	CASSYGRRTEAFF
-	TRBJ2-7	TRBV4-1	TRBD1	TGCGCCAGCAGCCAAGACGGGACAGGGGGCGACGAGCAGTACTTC	CASSQDGTGGDEQYF